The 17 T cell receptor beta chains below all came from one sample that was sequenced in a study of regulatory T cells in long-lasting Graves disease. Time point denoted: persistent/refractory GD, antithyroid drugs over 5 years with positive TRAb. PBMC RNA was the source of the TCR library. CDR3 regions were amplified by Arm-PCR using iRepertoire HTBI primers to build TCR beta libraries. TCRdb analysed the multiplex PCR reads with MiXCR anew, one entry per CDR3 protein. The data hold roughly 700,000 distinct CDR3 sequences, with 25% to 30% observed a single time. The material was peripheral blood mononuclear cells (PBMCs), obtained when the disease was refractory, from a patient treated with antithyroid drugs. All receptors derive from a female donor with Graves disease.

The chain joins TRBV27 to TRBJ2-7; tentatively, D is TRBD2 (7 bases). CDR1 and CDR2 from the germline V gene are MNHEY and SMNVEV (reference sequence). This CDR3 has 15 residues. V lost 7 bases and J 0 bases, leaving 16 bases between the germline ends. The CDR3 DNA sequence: TGTGCCAGCACCAAGGGGGGGGCGAGCTCCTACGAGCAGTACTTC. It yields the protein CASTKGGASSYEQYF.

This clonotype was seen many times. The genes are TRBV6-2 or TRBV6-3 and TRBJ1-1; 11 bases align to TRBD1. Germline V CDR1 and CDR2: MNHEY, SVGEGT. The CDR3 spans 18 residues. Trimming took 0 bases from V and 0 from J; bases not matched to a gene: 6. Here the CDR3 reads CASSYSPRTGGLNTEAFF. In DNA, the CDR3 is TGTGCCAGCAGTTACTCCCCTCGGACAGGGGGCCTGAACACTGAAGCTTTCTTT.

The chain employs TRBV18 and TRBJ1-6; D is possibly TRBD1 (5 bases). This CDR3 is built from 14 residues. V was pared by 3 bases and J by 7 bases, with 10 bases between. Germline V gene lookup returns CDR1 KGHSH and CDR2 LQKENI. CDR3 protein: CASSPKTANSPLHF. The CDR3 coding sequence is TGTGCCAGCTCACCGAAGACAGCCAATTCACCCCTCCACTTT.

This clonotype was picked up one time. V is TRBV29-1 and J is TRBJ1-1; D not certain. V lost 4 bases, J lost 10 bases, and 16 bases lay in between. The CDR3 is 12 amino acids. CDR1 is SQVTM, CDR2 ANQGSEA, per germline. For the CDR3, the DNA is TGCAGCGTTGGAATAACAAGGGATGGAGCTTTCTTT. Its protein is CSVGITRDGAFF.

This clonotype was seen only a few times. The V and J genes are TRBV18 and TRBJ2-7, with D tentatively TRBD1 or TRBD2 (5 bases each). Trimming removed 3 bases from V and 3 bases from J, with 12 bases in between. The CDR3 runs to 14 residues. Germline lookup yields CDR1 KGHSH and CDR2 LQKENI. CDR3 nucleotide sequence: TGTGCCAGCTCACCCGGGGCAGGGAGCTACGAGCAGTACTTC. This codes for CASSPGAGSYEQYF. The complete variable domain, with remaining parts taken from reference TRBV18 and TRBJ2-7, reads NAGVMQNPRHLVRRRGQEARLRCSPMKGHSHVYWYRQLPEEGLKFMVYLQKENIIDESGMPKERFSAEFPKEGPSILRIQQVVRGDSAAYFCASSPGAGSYEQYFGPGTRLTVT.

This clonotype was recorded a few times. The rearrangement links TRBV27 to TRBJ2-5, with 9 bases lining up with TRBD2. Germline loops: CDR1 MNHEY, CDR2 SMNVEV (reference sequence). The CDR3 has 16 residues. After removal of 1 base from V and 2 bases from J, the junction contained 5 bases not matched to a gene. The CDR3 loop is CASSLYPSGTQETQYF. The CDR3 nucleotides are TGTGCCAGCAGTTTATATCCTAGCGGGACACAAGAGACCCAGTACTTC.

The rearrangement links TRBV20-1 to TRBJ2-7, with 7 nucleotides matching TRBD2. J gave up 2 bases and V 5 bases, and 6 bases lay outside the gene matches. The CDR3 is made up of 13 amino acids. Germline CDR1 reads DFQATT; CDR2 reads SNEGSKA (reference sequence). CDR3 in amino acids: CSAGGEGAYEQYF. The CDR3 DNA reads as TGCAGTGCTGGGGGGGAAGGGGCCTACGAGCAGTACTTC.

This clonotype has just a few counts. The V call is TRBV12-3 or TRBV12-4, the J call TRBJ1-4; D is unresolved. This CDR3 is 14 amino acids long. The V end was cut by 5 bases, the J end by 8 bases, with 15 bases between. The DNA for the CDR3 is TGTGCCAGCAGTCCAGGCCTGGGAGACGAAAAACTGTTTTTT. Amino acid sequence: CASSPGLGDEKLFF.

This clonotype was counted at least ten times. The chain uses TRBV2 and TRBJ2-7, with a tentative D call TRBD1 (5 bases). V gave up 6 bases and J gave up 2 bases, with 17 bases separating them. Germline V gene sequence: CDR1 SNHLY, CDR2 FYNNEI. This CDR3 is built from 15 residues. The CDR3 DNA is TGTGCCAGCAGACCACCCCAGGGAAACACCTACGAGCAGTACTTC. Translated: CASRPPQGNTYEQYF. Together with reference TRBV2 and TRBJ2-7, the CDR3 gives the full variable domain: EPEVTQTPSHQVTQMGQEVILRCVPISNHLYFYWYRQILGQKVEFLVSFYNNEISEKSEIFDDQFSVERPDGSNFTLKIRSTKLEDSAMYFCASRPPQGNTYEQYFGPGTRLTVT.

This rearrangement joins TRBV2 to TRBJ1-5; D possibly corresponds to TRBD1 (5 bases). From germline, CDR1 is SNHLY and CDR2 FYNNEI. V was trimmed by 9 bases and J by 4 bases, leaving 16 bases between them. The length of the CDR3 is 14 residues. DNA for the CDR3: TGTGCCAGTTCCACTGACAGTCTTAATCAGCCCCAGCATTTT. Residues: CASSTDSLNQPQHF.

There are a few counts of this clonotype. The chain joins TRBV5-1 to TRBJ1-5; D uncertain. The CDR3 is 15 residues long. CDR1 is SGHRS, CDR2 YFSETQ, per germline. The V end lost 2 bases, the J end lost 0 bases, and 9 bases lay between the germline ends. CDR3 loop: CASSLEPHSNQPQHF. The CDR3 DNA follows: TGCGCCAGCAGCTTAGAACCCCATAGCAATCAGCCCCAGCATTTT.

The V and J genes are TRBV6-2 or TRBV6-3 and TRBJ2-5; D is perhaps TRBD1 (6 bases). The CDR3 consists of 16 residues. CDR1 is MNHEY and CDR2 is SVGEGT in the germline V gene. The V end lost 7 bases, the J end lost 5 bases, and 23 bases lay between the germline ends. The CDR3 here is CASITLTGRREETQYF. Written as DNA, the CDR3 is TGTGCCAGCATAACATTGACAGGCAGGAGAGAGGAGACCCAGTACTTC.

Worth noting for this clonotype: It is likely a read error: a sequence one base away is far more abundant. The chain's CDR3 is CASSRTSAAYEQYF. The DNA of the CDR3 is TGTGCCAGCAGCCGGACTAGCGCGGCCTACGAGCAGTACTTC. The gene calls are TRBV3-1 and TRBJ2-7; 9 bases fit TRBD2. The V gene's germline CDR1 is LGHDT and CDR2 YNNKEL (reference sequence). V was pared by 4 bases and J by 2 bases, with 3 bases of the junction left unmatched. The CDR3 runs to 14 residues.

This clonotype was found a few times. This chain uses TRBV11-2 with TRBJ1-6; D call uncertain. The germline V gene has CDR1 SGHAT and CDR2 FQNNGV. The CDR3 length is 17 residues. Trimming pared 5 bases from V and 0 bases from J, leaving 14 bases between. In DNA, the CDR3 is TGTGCCAGCAGCCCAAGACCGAGGAGCTCCTATAATTCACCCCTCCACTTT. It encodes CASSPRPRSSYNSPLHF. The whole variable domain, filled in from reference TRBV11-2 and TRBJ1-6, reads EAGVAQSPRYKIIEKRQSVAFWCNPISGHATLYWYQQILGQGPKLLIQFQNNGVVDDSQLPKDRFSAERLKGVDSTLKIQPAKLEDSAVYLCASSPRPRSSYNSPLHFGNGTRLTVT.

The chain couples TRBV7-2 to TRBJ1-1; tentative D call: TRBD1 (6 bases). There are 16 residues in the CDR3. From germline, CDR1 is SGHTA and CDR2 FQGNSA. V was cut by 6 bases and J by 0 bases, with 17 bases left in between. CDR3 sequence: CASRLSPRTVNTEAFF. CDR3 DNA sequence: TGTGCCAGCAGGTTATCCCCCCGGACAGTGAACACTGAAGCTTTCTTT.

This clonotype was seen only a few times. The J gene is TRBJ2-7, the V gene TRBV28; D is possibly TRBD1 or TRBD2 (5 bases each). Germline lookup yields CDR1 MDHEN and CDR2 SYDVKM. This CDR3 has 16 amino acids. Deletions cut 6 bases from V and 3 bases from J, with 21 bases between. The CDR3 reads CASRAQGSTGLYEQYF. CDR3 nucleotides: TGTGCCAGCAGGGCCCAAGGGTCCACGGGGCTCTACGAGCAGTACTTC.

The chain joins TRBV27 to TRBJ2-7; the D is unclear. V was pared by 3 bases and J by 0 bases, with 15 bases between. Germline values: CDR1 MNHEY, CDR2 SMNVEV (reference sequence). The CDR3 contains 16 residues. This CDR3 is CASSFGQVKSSYEQYF. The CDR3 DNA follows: TGTGCCAGCAGTTTCGGGCAGGTTAAGAGCTCCTACGAGCAGTACTTC.